Listed here is a single T cell receptor (beta chain). After removal of 10 bases from V and 2 bases from J, the junction contained 3 bases not matched to a gene. Per the germline V gene, CDR1 is SGHAT and CDR2 is FQDESV (reference sequence). The CDR3 has 13 residues. Assay: immunoSEQ multiplex PCR; the TCRdb copy retains only in-frame clones and omits some. The sample consists of 88,000 or so clones, approximately 86% of them appearing once. The entry originates in a study of blood T cell repertoires in COVID-19. Study-wide context: Sample material is recorded as cDNA or gDNA derived from T cells, B-cell-depleted T cells, or PBMCs.

This TCR was sampled from a man between 60 and 75 years old with acute or convalescent COVID-19. This chain uses TRBV11-1 with TRBJ2-7; 12 bases agree with TRBD2. Sequenced material: peripheral blood. CDR3 bases: TGTGCCACCGGACTAGCGGGACCCTACGAGCAGTACTTC. It encodes CATGLAGPYEQYF. Filled out from reference TRBV11-1 and TRBJ2-7, the complete variable domain reads EAEVAQSPRYKITEKSQAVAFWCDPISGHATLYWYRQILGQGPELLVQFQDESVVDDSQLPKDRFSAERLKGVDSTLKIQPAELGDSAMYLCATGLAGPYEQYFGPGTRLTVT.